These T cell receptor beta chains were read from a single sample in a study of blood T cell repertoires in COVID-19. Only in-frame clones appear in the TCRdb table, and some are missing; sequencing was by immunoSEQ multiplex PCR. The sample records 200,000 to 250,000 clones, 85% to 90% being singletons. The specimen was peripheral blood. The receptors come from a man aged 25 to 40 with COVID-19, enrolled during active disease. The CDR3 runs from the conserved cysteine through the conserved F or W. Each record gives: D gene, J gene, V gene, clone size, CDR3 protein, CDR3 DNA. The D gene is left open where the match is weak. Some rows mark clone size as missing; the rest say once, few, many or name a class of expanded clone.

.	TRBJ1-1	TRBV6-5	.	CASSRREANTEAFF	TGTGCCAGCAGCCGCCGGGAGGCTAACACTGAAGCTTTCTTT
.	TRBJ1-6	TRBV11-2	.	CASRPLRGARNSPLHF	TGTGCCAGCAGGCCCTTACGGGGGGCTAGGAATTCACCCCTCCACTTT
TRBD1	TRBJ1-2	TRBV6-5	.	CASSYPGTGVYTF	TGTGCCAGCAGTTACCCCGGGACAGGGGTCTACACCTTC
TRBD1	TRBJ2-1	TRBV2	.	CAIQALDRVYNEQFF	TGTGCCATCCAAGCCCTGGACAGGGTCTACAATGAGCAGTTCTTC
TRBD2	TRBJ2-1	TRBV28	.	CASSFNGRVYNEQFF	TGTGCCAGCAGTTTCAACGGGAGGGTTTACAATGAGCAGTTCTTC
TRBD1	TRBJ2-7	TRBV3-1/TRBV3-2	few	CASSRPGQAYEQYF	TGTGCCAGCAGCCGTCCGGGACAGGCCTACGAGCAGTACTTC
TRBD2	TRBJ2-3	TRBV6-2/TRBV6-3	.	CASSYTPGLAESTDTQYF	TGTGCCAGCAGTTACACGCCCGGACTAGCGGAGAGCACAGATACGCAGTATTTT
TRBD1	TRBJ2-7	TRBV6-2/TRBV6-3	.	CASSYPTRDRGDKQYF	TGTGCCAGCAGTTACCCAACCAGGGACAGGGGGGATAAGCAGTACTTC
.	TRBJ1-2	TRBV4-2	.	CASSQGVGGVDYGYTF	TGTGCCAGCAGCCAAGGGGTAGGGGGGGTAGACTATGGCTACACCTTC
.	TRBJ2-2	TRBV2	.	CASTPQGVHTGELFF	TGTGCCAGCACACCGCAGGGTGTTCACACCGGGGAGCTGTTTTTT
TRBD2	TRBJ2-5	TRBV6-2/TRBV6-3	.	CASSRTRNQEETQYF	TGTGCCAGCAGCCGGACTAGGAATCAGGAAGAGACCCAGTACTTC
TRBD1	TRBJ1-6	TRBV28	.	CASRSGGSSPLHF	TGTGCCAGCAGGTCAGGGGGCAGTTCACCCCTCCACTTT
.	TRBJ2-2	TRBV28	.	CASSLFQGKRELFF	TGTGCCAGCAGTTTATTTCAGGGTAAAAGGGAGCTGTTTTTT
TRBD2	TRBJ2-7	TRBV6-2/TRBV6-3	.	CASSYSRTLAGALSYEQYF	TGTGCCAGCAGTTACTCGAGGACCCTAGCGGGGGCCCTCTCCTACGAGCAGTACTTC
TRBD1	TRBJ1-2	TRBV30	.	CAWSPGTGNGYTF	TGTGCCTGGAGTCCCGGGACAGGGAATGGCTACACCTTC
TRBD1	TRBJ2-2	TRBV12-3/TRBV12-4	.	CATGDRQHGELFF	TGTGCCACCGGGGACAGGCAACACGGGGAGCTGTTTTTT
.	TRBJ1-3	TRBV5-1	.	CASSLQSSGNTIYF	TGCGCCAGCAGCTTACAGTCCTCTGGAAACACCATATATTTT
TRBD1	TRBJ2-7	TRBV11-2	.	CASSFGQGTYEQYF	TGTGCCAGCAGCTTCGGACAGGGGACCTACGAGCAGTACTTC
.	TRBJ1-3	TRBV11-3	.	CASSLASDSTSGNTIYF	TGTGCCAGCAGCTTAGCGTCGGACAGTACCTCTGGAAACACCATATATTTT
.	TRBJ1-2	TRBV3-1/TRBV3-2	.	CASSQDLAGNHGYTF	TGTGCCAGCAGCCAAGATCTGGCGGGCAACCATGGCTACACCTTC
.	TRBJ2-1	TRBV25-1	.	CASSPLRGREFF	TGTGCCAGCAGTCCGCTGCGGGGGCGGGAGTTCTTC
TRBD1	TRBJ2-1	TRBV11-3	.	CASSPGTGGPYNEQFF	TGTGCCAGCAGCCCCGGGACAGGGGGCCCCTACAATGAGCAGTTCTTC
TRBD1	TRBJ1-4	TRBV27	.	CASGHRGRHEKLFF	TGTGCCAGCGGCCACAGGGGGCGGCATGAAAAACTGTTTTTT
TRBD1	TRBJ2-1	TRBV5-6	.	CASSLPLTGVDEQFF	TGTGCCAGCAGCTTGCCTCTGACAGGGGTCGATGAGCAGTTCTTC
TRBD1	TRBJ1-4	TRBV2	.	CASSHQGAGEKLFF	TGTGCCAGCAGCCACCAGGGGGCCGGCGAAAAACTGTTTTTT
.	TRBJ2-3	TRBV27	.	CASSSADSQTSTDTQYF	TGTGCCAGCAGTTCCGCGGACTCGCAGACTAGCACAGATACGCAGTATTTT
.	TRBJ2-7	TRBV14	once	CASSQERVEQTSYEQYF	TGTGCCAGCAGCCAAGAAAGAGTCGAACAGACCTCCTACGAGCAGTACTTC
TRBD1	TRBJ1-1	TRBV5-4	.	CASSIGTDYTEAFF	TGTGCCAGCAGTATCGGGACAGACTACACTGAAGCTTTCTTT
.	TRBJ1-2	TRBV5-4	.	CASSSFQGWGFANYGYTF	TGTGCCAGCAGCTCATTTCAGGGTTGGGGATTCGCTAACTATGGCTACACCTTC